This T cell receptor beta chain was sequenced during a study of T cell responses to AZD1222 COVID-19 vaccine. This clone has a single count. Its antigen remains unidentified. There are 12 residues in the CDR3. V was pared by 3 bases and J by 8 bases, with 1 base of the junction left unmatched. Germline V gene sequence: CDR1 KGHSH, CDR2 LQKENI. Overall study findings and caveats: Repertoire sampling happened only post peak T cell response. Females outnumbered males among donors, who were mostly white British; clonal diversity was possibly underestimated. Regions left unmutated in variants are reportedly the target of nearly half of spike-specific TCRs.

Only in-frame clones appear in the TCRdb table, and some are missing; sequencing was by immunoSEQ multiplex PCR. The sample holds roughly 21,000 clones; less than 85% are singletons and the top ten take less than 55%. The clonotype was recovered from an adult in good health. The V gene is TRBV18, the J gene TRBJ2-1; 7 nucleotides align to TRBD1. The sequencing here drew on peripheral blood, taken on day 0 of AZD1222 vaccination. CDR3 DNA sequence: TGTGCCAGCTCACCCGACAGGGATGAGCAGTTCTTC. Translated, it gives CASSPDRDEQFF.